Included here is one T cell receptor beta chain sequence, with context. What it binds is unknown. Using a J-beta primer mix together with a sample-barcoded 5' primer, a second PCR was run for about 6 to 12 cycles. One entry per CDR3 protein results from TCRdb running MiXCR on the 5' RACE reads. The repertoire consists of about 540,000 distinct CDR3 sequences, with about 25% occurring once and the leading ten covering 7.5% to 9%. These data belong to a study of blood T cells in healthy people across ages. V lost 5 bases, J lost 0 bases, and 13 bases stayed unmatched. The CDR3 runs 19 residues. CDR1 is MGHDK and CDR2 is SYGVNS in the germline V gene. Overall study results and limits: There was no known CMV status for donors, so expanded clonotype changes were possibly confounded.

These data are also associated with another study on T cells of mothers and their children.

This receptor was taken from a boy younger than 18 in good health. This rearrangement joins TRBV25-1 to TRBJ2-6; the match to TRBD1 covers 7 bases. Sequencing was done on a sample of blood. The CDR3 is CASSNRARGPYSGANVLTF. DNA of the CDR3: TGTGCCAGCAGTAACCGCGCGAGGGGGCCCTACTCTGGGGCCAACGTCCTGACTTTC.